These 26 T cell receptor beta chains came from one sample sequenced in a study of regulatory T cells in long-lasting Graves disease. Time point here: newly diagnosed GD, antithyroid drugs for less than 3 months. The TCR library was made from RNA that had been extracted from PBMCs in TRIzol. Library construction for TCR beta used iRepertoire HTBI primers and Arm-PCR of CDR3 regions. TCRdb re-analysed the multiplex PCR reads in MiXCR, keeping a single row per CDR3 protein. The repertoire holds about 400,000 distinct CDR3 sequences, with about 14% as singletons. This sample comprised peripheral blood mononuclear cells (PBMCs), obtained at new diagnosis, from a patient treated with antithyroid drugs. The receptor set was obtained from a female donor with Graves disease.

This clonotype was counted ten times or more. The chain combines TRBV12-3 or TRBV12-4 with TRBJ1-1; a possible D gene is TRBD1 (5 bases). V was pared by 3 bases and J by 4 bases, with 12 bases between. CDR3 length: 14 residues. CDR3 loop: CASSLVGGTTEAFF. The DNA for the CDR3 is TGTGCCAGCAGTTTGGTTGGGGGAACCACTGAAGCTTTCTTT.

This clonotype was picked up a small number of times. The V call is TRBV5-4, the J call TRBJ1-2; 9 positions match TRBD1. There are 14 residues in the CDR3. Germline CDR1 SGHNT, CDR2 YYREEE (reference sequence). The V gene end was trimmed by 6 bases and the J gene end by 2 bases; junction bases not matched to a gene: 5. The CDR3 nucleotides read TGTGCCAGCATCTCCGGGACAGGGAACTATGGCTACACCTTC. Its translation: CASISGTGNYGYTF.

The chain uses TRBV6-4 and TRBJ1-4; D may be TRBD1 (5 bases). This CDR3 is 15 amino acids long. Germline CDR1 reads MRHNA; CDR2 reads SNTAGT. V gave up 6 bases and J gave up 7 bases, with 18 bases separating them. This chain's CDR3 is CASSPGTGLGEKLFF. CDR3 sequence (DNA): TGTGCCAGCAGCCCGGGGACGGGTCTTGGTGAAAAACTGTTTTTT.

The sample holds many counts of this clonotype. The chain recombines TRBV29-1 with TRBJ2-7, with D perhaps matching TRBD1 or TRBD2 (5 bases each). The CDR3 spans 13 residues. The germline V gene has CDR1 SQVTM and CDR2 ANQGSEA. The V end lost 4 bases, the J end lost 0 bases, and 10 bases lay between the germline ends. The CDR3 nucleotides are TGCAGCGTTGTGGGACGGAGCTCCTACGAGCAGTACTTC. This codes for CSVVGRSSYEQYF.

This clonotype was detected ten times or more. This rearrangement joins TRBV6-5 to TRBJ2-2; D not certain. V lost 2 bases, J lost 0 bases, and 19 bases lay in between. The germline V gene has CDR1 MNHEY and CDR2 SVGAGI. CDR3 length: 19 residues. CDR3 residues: CASSYTWQAPGTNTGELFF. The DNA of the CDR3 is TGTGCCAGCAGTTACACATGGCAGGCCCCTGGAACGAACACCGGGGAGCTGTTTTTT.

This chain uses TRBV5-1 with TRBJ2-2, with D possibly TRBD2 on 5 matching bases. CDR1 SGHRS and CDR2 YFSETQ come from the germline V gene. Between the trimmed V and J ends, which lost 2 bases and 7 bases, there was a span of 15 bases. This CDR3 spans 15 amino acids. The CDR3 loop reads CASSFSPRGSGELFF. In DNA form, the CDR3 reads TGCGCCAGCAGCTTCAGTCCGCGTGGGAGCGGGGAGCTGTTTTTT.

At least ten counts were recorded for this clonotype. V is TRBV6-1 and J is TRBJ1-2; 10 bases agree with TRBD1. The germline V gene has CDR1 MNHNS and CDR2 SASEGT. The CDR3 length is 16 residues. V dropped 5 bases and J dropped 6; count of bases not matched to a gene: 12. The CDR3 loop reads CASSPDRGLASHGYTF. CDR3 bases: TGTGCCAGCAGTCCGGACAGGGGGTTGGCTAGCCATGGCTACACCTTC.

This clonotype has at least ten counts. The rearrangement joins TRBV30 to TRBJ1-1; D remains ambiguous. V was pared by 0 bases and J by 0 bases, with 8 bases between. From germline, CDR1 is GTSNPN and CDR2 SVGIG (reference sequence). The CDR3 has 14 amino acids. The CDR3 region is CAWSVGAVNTEAFF. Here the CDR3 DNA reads TGTGCCTGGAGTGTAGGCGCGGTGAACACTGAAGCTTTCTTT.

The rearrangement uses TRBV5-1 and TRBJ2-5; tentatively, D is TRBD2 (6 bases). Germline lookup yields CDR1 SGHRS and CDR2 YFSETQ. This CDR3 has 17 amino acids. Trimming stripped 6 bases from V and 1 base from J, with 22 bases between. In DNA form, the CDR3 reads TGCGCCAGCATGGGGACTGTAGGAGCGGAAACCCAAGAGACCCAGTACTTC. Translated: CASMGTVGAETQETQYF.

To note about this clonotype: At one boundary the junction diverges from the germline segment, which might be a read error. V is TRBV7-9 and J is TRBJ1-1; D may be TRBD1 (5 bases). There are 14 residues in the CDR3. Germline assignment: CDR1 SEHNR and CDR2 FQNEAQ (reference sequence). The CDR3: CVSSRGDLNTEAFF. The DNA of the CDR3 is TGTGTCAGCAGCCGGGGGGACTTGAACACTGAAGCTTTCTTT.

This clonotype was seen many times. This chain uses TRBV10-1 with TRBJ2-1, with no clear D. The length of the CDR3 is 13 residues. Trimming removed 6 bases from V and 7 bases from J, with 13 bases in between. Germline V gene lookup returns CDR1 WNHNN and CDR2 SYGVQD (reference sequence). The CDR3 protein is CASREANGNEQFF. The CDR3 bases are TGCGCCAGCAGAGAAGCTAACGGGAATGAGCAGTTCTTC.

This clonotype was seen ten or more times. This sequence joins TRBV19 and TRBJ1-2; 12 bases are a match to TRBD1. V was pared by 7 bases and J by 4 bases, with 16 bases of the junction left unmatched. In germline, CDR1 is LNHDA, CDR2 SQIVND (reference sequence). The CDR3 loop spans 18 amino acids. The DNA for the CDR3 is TGTGCCAGTATCAAGACCCGGGACAGGGGGCTTGGGAGCTATGGCTACACCTTC. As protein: CASIKTRDRGLGSYGYTF.

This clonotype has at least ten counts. The CDR3 nucleotides read TGTGCCAGCAGCGACACCGGGGCCGTATGGGGCTACAATGAGCAGTTCTTC. Amino acid sequence: CASSDTGAVWGYNEQFF. The genes are TRBV6-1 and TRBJ2-1; D tentatively reads TRBD1 or TRBD2 (5 bases each). Trimming stripped 6 bases from V and 3 bases from J, with 21 bases between. Germline V lookup: CDR1 MNHNS, CDR2 SASEGT. This CDR3 region has 17 residues.

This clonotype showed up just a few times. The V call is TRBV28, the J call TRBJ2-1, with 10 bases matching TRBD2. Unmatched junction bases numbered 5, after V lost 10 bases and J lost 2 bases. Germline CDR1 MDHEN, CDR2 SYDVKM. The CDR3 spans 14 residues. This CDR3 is CANAAGGPYNEQFF. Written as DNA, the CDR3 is TGTGCCAACGCAGCGGGAGGGCCCTACAATGAGCAGTTCTTC.

CDR3 region: CASSYTISGTHTEAFF. DNA of the CDR3: TGTGCCAGCAGTTATACGATATCCGGGACCCACACTGAAGCTTTCTTT. This chain links TRBV6-9 with TRBJ1-1, with a tentative D call TRBD1 (5 bases). Trimming took off 2 bases at V and 3 bases at J, with 16 bases between the two ends. The germline V gene encodes CDR1 MNHGY and CDR2 SVAAGI. This CDR3 spans 16 amino acids.

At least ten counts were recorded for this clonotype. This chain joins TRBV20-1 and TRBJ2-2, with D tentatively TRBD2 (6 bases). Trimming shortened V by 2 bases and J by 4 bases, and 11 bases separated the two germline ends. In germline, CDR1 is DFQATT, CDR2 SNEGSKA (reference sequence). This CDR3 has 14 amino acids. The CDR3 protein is CSARRARGTGELFF. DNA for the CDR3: TGCAGTGCTAGAAGGGCGCGGGGCACCGGGGAGCTGTTTTTT.

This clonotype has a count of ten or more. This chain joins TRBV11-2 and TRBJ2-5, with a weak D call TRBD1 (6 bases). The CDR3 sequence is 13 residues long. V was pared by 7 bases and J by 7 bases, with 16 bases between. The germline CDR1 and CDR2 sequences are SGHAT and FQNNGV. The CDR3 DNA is TGTGCCAGCACCCAATCGACAGGCCTGACCCAGTACTTC. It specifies CASTQSTGLTQYF.

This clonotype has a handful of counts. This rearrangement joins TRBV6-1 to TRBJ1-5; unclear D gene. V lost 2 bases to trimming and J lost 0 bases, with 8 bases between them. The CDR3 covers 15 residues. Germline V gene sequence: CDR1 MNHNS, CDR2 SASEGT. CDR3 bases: TGTGCCAGCAGTGAATTTAGGGTTAGCAATCAGCCCCAGCATTTT. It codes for CASSEFRVSNQPQHF.

The CDR3 reads CASSSAQGGAFF. In nucleotides, the CDR3 is TGTGCCAGCAGTTCCGCCCAGGGGGGGGCTTTCTTT. The V and J genes are TRBV6-5 and TRBJ1-1; 7 nucleotides align to TRBD1. Germline V gene data show CDR1 as MNHEY and CDR2 as SVGAGI. CDR3 length: 12 amino acids. V lost 4 bases and J lost 11; bases outside the gene matches: 7.

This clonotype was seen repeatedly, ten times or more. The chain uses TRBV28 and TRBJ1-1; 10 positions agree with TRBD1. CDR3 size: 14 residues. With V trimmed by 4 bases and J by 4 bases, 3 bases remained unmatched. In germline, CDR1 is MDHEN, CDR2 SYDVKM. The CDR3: CASSWDRGGTEAFF. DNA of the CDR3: TGTGCCAGCAGTTGGGACAGGGGCGGCACTGAAGCTTTCTTT.

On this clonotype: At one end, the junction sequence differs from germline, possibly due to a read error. Here the CDR3 reads CACSDTGQRADTQYF. The CDR3, as DNA: TGTGCCTGCAGCGATACGGGGCAGCGGGCAGATACGCAGTATTTT. The chain uses TRBV9 and TRBJ2-3, with D perhaps matching TRBD2 (6 bases). CDR1 SGDLS and CDR2 YYNGEE come from the germline V gene. The CDR3 is made up of 15 amino acids.

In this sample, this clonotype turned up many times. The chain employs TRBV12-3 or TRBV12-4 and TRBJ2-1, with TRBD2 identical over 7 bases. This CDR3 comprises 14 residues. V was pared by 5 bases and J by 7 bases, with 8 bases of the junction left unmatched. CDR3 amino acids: CASSASWGGNEQFF. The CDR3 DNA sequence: TGTGCCAGCAGTGCGAGCTGGGGGGGGAATGAGCAGTTCTTC.

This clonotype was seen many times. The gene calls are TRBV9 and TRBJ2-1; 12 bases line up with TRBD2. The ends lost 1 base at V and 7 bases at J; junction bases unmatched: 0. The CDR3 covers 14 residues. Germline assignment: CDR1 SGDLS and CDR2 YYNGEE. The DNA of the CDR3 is TGTGCCAGCAGCGTAACTAGCGGGAGGAATGAGCAGTTCTTC. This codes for CASSVTSGRNEQFF. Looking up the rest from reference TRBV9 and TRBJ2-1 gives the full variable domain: DSGVTQTPKHLITATGQRVTLRCSPRSGDLSVYWYQQSLDQGLQFLIQYYNGEERAKGNILERFSAQQFPDLHSELNLSSLELGDSALYFCASSVTSGRNEQFFGPGTRLTVL.

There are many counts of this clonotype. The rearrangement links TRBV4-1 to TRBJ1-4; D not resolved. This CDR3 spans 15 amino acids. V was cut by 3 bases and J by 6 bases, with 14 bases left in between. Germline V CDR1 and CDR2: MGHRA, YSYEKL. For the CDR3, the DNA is TGCGCCAGCAGCCAGGAAGCGGCCGGGGATGAAAAACTGTTTTTT. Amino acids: CASSQEAAGDEKLFF.

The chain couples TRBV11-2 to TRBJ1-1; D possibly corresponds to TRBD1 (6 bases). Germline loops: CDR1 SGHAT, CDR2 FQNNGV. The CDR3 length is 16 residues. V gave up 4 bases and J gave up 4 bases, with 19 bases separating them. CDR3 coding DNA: TGTGCCAGCAGCTCCCTAGCGGGGGGCGGGCGCACTGAAGCTTTCTTT. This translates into CASSSLAGGGRTEAFF.

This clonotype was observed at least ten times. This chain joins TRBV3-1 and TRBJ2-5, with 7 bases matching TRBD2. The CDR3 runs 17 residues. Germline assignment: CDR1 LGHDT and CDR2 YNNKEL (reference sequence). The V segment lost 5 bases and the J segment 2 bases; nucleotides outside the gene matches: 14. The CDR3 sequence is CASSSRDSGLQQETQYF. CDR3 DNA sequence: TGTGCCAGCAGCTCTCGTGATAGCGGGCTTCAGCAAGAGACCCAGTACTTC.